These T cell receptor beta chains were read from a single sample in a study of Ad26.COV2.S vaccination and SARS-CoV-2 variants. Generated by immunoSEQ multiplex PCR, the TCRdb table keeps only in-frame clones and is missing some. The sample yields fewer than 400,000 clones, 75% to 90% seen once. Material: peripheral blood, obtained in a trial of Ad26.COV2.S vaccine versus placebo. The origin of the receptors is a person between 18 and 65 years old who received the Ad26.COV2.S COVID-19 vaccine or a placebo. Each CDR3 is given with its conserved first and last residue. D genes are given only for firm matches. A row's size may be missing; if present it is once, few, many or a size class.

v_gene	abundance	d_gene	j_gene	CDR3nt	CDR3aa
TRBV6-5	-	-	TRBJ2-7	TGTGCCAGCAGTCCGAGGACTGGAGAGCAGTACTTC	CASSPRTGEQYF
TRBV28	once	-	TRBJ1-1	TGTGCCAGCCTCTCTCCGACCCGGGGTACTGAAGCTTTCTTT	CASLSPTRGTEAFF
TRBV7-9	-	-	TRBJ1-1	TGTGCCAGCACCCCGGAAGGAAGGGAAGCTTTCTTT	CASTPEGREAFF
TRBV6-5	-	TRBD1	TRBJ2-3	TGTGCCAGCAGCCTACAGGGGGCGCGTTGGGATACGCAGTATTTT	CASSLQGARWDTQYF
TRBV3-1/TRBV3-2	-	-	TRBJ1-2	TGTGCCAGCAGCCAAGTGGAGTATGGCTACACCTTC	CASSQVEYGYTF
TRBV2	-	TRBD1	TRBJ1-4	TGTGCCAGCAGCGAACAGGGGACTAATGAAAAACTGTTTTTT	CASSEQGTNEKLFF
TRBV19	-	-	TRBJ1-4	TGTGCCAGTAGTCCCCCCGGGGGTATGGGAGGTGAAAAACTGTTTTTT	CASSPPGGMGGEKLFF
TRBV19	-	TRBD1	TRBJ1-2	TGTGCCAGTAGTATAAGGGCAGGGGGCGAAGTCTACTATGGCTACACCTTC	CASSIRAGGEVYYGYTF
TRBV5-6	-	-	TRBJ1-5	TGTGCCAGCAGCTTGGCCGGGGGGCAGCATCAGCCCCAGCATTTT	CASSLAGGQHQPQHF
TRBV30	-	-	TRBJ1-2	TGTGCCTGGAGTTTCCTTTATGGCTACACCTTC	CAWSFLYGYTF
TRBV5-4	-	-	TRBJ1-1	TGTGCCAGCAGCTTGGGGGGGTATATGAACACTGAAGCTTTCTTT	CASSLGGYMNTEAFF
TRBV7-9	-	TRBD2	TRBJ2-7	TGTGCCAGCACCACTAGCCCGGGACTAGCTCCCCACGAGCAGTACTTC	CASTTSPGLAPHEQYF
TRBV20-1	-	TRBD1	TRBJ2-7	TGCAGTGCTAGTCCTACAGGGGACGGGAACGAGCAGTACTTC	CSASPTGDGNEQYF
TRBV18	-	-	TRBJ1-6	TGTGCCAGCTCAAATCGACAGGTCGACCTTAATTCACCCCTCCACTTT	CASSNRQVDLNSPLHF
TRBV25-1	few	-	TRBJ1-2	TGTGCCAGCAGTGAATACTGGACCCCCAGGGGCTACACCTTC	CASSEYWTPRGYTF
TRBV6-5	-	-	TRBJ1-4	TGTGCCAGCAAGACCGGGACGGAAAGTGAAAAACTGTTTTTT	CASKTGTESEKLFF
TRBV10-3	-	-	TRBJ2-7	TGTGCCATCAGTGAGCCAGGCTACGAGCAGTACTTC	CAISEPGYEQYF
TRBV5-5	-	-	TRBJ2-7	TGTGCCAGCAGCTTCGGCCGGGGCTCCTACGAGCAGTACTTC	CASSFGRGSYEQYF
TRBV3-1/TRBV3-2	-	TRBD1	TRBJ1-2	TGTGCCAGCAGCCAAGTCGAGAGGGGGCCGGGCTACACCTTC	CASSQVERGPGYTF
TRBV27	-	-	TRBJ2-7	TGTGCCAGCAGTTACGGGTCTGAATACTACGAGCAGTACTTC	CASSYGSEYYEQYF
TRBV7-9	-	TRBD1	TRBJ1-2	TGTGCCAGCAGCCTAGGGACAGGGGGCAAATATGGCTACACCTTC	CASSLGTGGKYGYTF
TRBV3-1/TRBV3-2	-	-	TRBJ1-6	TGTGCCAGCGGAAGGGGGGGAGGATATCTTTTTCCCCTCCACTTT	CASGRGGGYLFPLHF
TRBV6-5	-	-	TRBJ2-5	TGTGCCAGCAGTTACTCGATAGGACAAGAGACCCAGTACTTC	CASSYSIGQETQYF
TRBV2	-	-	TRBJ1-5	TGTGCCAGCAGTTCAGTTACTAATCAGCCCCAGCATTTT	CASSSVTNQPQHF
TRBV16	-	-	TRBJ1-4	TGTGCCAGCAGCCAATCCTGGGGTTTTGAAAAACTGTTTTTT	CASSQSWGFEKLFF
TRBV19	-	-	TRBJ2-2	TGTGCCAGTAGTATTCGAACCGGGGAGCTGTTTTTT	CASSIRTGELFF
TRBV19	-	TRBD1	TRBJ1-2	TGTGCCAGTAGTCCAGAGACAGGGGTAATGAACAATGGCTACACCTTC	CASSPETGVMNNGYTF
TRBV5-1	-	TRBD1	TRBJ1-4	TGCGCCAGCACAGAACGACAGGGGAATGAAAAACTGTTTTTT	CASTERQGNEKLFF
TRBV11-2	-	-	TRBJ2-7	TGTGCCAGCAGCATCCCGAGCAGAACCCTCGGATCCTACGAGCAGTACTTC	CASSIPSRTLGSYEQYF
TRBV28	-	TRBD2	TRBJ2-5	TGTGCCAGCAGTGGAACCGGGACTAGCGGGGGCCGCCAAGAGACCCAGTACTTC	CASSGTGTSGGRQETQYF
TRBV7-9	-	-	TRBJ1-5	TGTGCCAGCAGCTTAGGCAATAGCAATCAGCCCCAGCATTTT	CASSLGNSNQPQHF
TRBV5-1	-	TRBD1	TRBJ1-1	TGCGCCAGCAGCTTCGGACAGGGCTCTGAAGCTTTCTTT	CASSFGQGSEAFF
TRBV2	-	TRBD1	TRBJ1-2	TGTGCCAGCAGTGAAGGGGGGACAGACCGAGAGGGCAACTATGGCTACACCTTC	CASSEGGTDREGNYGYTF
TRBV27	-	-	TRBJ2-1	TGTGCCAGCAGTGCCCGTGGGCCTTACAATGAGCAGTTCTTC	CASSARGPYNEQFF
TRBV25-1	-	-	TRBJ2-5	TGTGCCAGCAGTGACTACAGCGGTGAGACCCAGTACTTC	CASSDYSGETQYF
TRBV2	-	-	TRBJ2-5	TGTGCCAGCGCCGGGCTCAAGGAGACCCAGTACTTC	CASAGLKETQYF
TRBV18	-	-	TRBJ1-5	TGTGCCAGCTCCCAACAACCCGGGGGAGCATTGGGCAATCAGCCCCAGCATTTT	CASSQQPGGALGNQPQHF
TRBV4-2	once	-	TRBJ2-1	TGTGCCAGCAGCCAAGTGTATGCGGGGACCTACAATGAGCAGTTCTTC	CASSQVYAGTYNEQFF
TRBV6-5	-	-	TRBJ1-2	TGTGCCAGCAGTTATTCCCGGGTAGGGCATGGCTACACCTTC	CASSYSRVGHGYTF
TRBV10-3	-	TRBD1	TRBJ1-2	TGTGCCATCAGTGCCGGGGGACAGGGTAACTATGGCTACACCTTC	CAISAGGQGNYGYTF
TRBV3-1/TRBV3-2	once	-	TRBJ1-5	TGTGCCAGCAGCCAAGGGGGTCTCGGCAATCAGCCCCAGCATTTT	CASSQGGLGNQPQHF
TRBV7-9	-	-	TRBJ2-1	TGTGCCAGCAGTATAGGGTCCCGGGGCCAATTATACAATGAGCAGTTCTTC	CASSIGSRGQLYNEQFF
TRBV7-8	-	-	TRBJ2-7	TGTGCCAGCAGCTTCAACACAGGTCTGCTCTACGAGCAGTACTTC	CASSFNTGLLYEQYF
TRBV2	few	-	TRBJ1-5	TGTGCCAGCAGTGAACGGGGTTGGGACAATCAGCCCCAGCATTTT	CASSERGWDNQPQHF
TRBV11-2	-	-	TRBJ2-3	TGTGCCAGCAGTACAGGCGGATATACGCAGTATTTT	CASSTGGYTQYF
TRBV30	-	-	TRBJ1-1	TGTGCCTGGAGTGAACAGCCTGAAGCTTTCTTT	CAWSEQPEAFF
TRBV19	-	TRBD1	TRBJ2-5	TGTGCCAGTACCCCGGGGACAGGGGGCCAAGAGACCCAGTACTTC	CASTPGTGGQETQYF
TRBV2	once	-	TRBJ1-5	TGTGCCAGCAGTAGGGACGGGACAAATCAGCCCCAGCATTTT	CASSRDGTNQPQHF
TRBV10-3	-	TRBD1	TRBJ1-5	TGTGCCATCAGTTCAGACAGGGGCAATCAGCCCCAGCATTTT	CAISSDRGNQPQHF
TRBV27	-	TRBD1	TRBJ2-1	TGTGCCAGCAGTCCACAGGGGGCGGCTGAGCAGTTCTTC	CASSPQGAAEQFF
TRBV15	-	-	TRBJ1-1	TGTGCCACCAGCATAAACCAGAACACTGAAGCTTTCTTT	CATSINQNTEAFF
TRBV9	-	-	TRBJ2-1	TGTGCCAGCAGCATGCAGGGGGAGGCCTACAATGAGCAGTTCTTC	CASSMQGEAYNEQFF
TRBV13	-	-	TRBJ1-2	TGTGCCAGCAGCTTCGGTAATATGGCTAACTATGGCTACACCTTC	CASSFGNMANYGYTF
TRBV19	-	-	TRBJ1-6	TGTGCCAGTAGTAATCCGGACCGGGGTTTTTTTCCCCTCCACTTT	CASSNPDRGFFPLHF